Presented here are 10 T cell receptor beta chains from one specimen sequenced in a study of siplizumab effects on memory and regulatory T cells. The data were produced by immunoSEQ multiplex PCR, yet TCRdb's version contains in-frame clones alone and is incomplete. The table includes 100,000 or so clones, around 94% detected once. The sample taken for sequencing was non-Treg CD4+ T cells sorted from blood. These TCRs come from a human donor in good health.

The chain uses TRBV18 and TRBJ1-1; D not certain. Trimming pared 8 bases from V and 1 base from J, leaving 20 bases between. Germline CDR1 and CDR2: KGHSH and LQKENI. The CDR3 contains 16 residues. For the CDR3, the DNA is TGTGCCAGCCGAACCAAAACGAACGGGGAGAACACTGAAGCTTTCTTT. As protein: CASRTKTNGENTEAFF.

V usage is TRBV28 and J usage is TRBJ2-5; 9 bases match TRBD1. The CDR3 is made up of 15 amino acids. Unmatched junction bases numbered 8, after V lost 4 bases and J lost 5 bases. Per germline, CDR1 MDHEN and CDR2 SYDVKM. CDR3 bases: TGTGCCAGCAGTTCACAGGGGGCTTTTCAGGAGACCCAGTACTTC. Its protein is CASSSQGAFQETQYF.

The chain is built from TRBV25-1 and TRBJ2-7; 10 nucleotides line up with TRBD1. CDR3 size: 15 residues. Per germline, CDR1 MGHDK and CDR2 SYGVNS. V lost 6 bases, J lost 6 bases, and 11 bases stayed unmatched. The CDR3: CASSPPRDRGSEQYF. CDR3 bases: TGTGCCAGCAGCCCCCCCCGGGACAGGGGCAGCGAGCAGTACTTC.

The chain has TRBV28 and TRBJ2-2, with 11 bases fitting TRBD2. The J segment lost 4 bases and the V segment lost 3 bases, leaving 1 base of the junction unmatched. From germline, CDR1 is MDHEN and CDR2 SYDVKM. The CDR3 totals 15 residues. The DNA of the CDR3 is TGTGCCAGCAGTTTGGGACTAGCGGTCACCGGGGAGCTGTTTTTT. It is translated as CASSLGLAVTGELFF.

The V call is TRBV28, the J call TRBJ1-2, with TRBD1 as a possible D gene (5 bases). The CDR3 sequence is 14 residues long. The germline CDR1 and CDR2 sequences are MDHEN and SYDVKM. V lost 3 bases and J 2 bases, leaving 10 bases between the germline ends. This chain's CDR3 is CASSLGGPNYGYTF. The CDR3 nucleotides read TGTGCCAGCAGTTTGGGGGGACCGAACTATGGCTACACCTTC.

The V and J genes are TRBV19 and TRBJ1-2; no definite D call. Trimming left V 2 bases short and J 3 bases short, with 10 bases between. Germline values: CDR1 LNHDA, CDR2 SQIVND (reference sequence). This CDR3 spans 14 amino acids. The CDR3 is CASSIRGRYYGYTF. The CDR3 DNA reads as TGTGCCAGTAGTATACGCGGCAGATACTATGGCTACACCTTC.

The chain is built from TRBV7-9 and TRBJ2-1; D remains unclear. Trimming took off 8 bases at V and 10 bases at J, with 12 bases between the two ends. CDR3 length equals 11 residues. Germline loops: CDR1 SEHNR, CDR2 FQNEAQ (reference sequence). The CDR3 region is CASAPIGEQFF. DNA for the CDR3: TGTGCCAGCGCCCCCATTGGGGAGCAGTTCTTC.

This clone was recorded only once. The junction departs from germline at one end; a sequencing error may be responsible. The rearrangement links TRBV7-2 to TRBJ2-1; TRBD2 might be the D (5 bases). Germline V gene sequence: CDR1 SGHTA, CDR2 FQGNSA. The CDR3 totals 13 residues. The CDR3 nucleotides read TGTGCCAGCAGCGTAGCGCGTGACGATGAGCAGTTCTTC. Its protein is CASSVARDDEQFF.

This sequence joins TRBV6-4 and TRBJ2-6; D not resolved. Looked up from germline, CDR1 is MRHNA and CDR2 is SNTAGT. This CDR3 spans 14 amino acids. V was cut by 0 bases and J by 4 bases, with 4 bases left in between. In DNA, the CDR3 is TGTGCCAGCAGTGACTCGGGAGGGGCCAACGTCCTGACTTTC. It specifies CASSDSGGANVLTF.

V is TRBV7-2 and J is TRBJ2-7; 7 bases are shared with TRBD2. The CDR3 extends over 16 amino acids. J was trimmed by 3 bases and V by 6 bases; bases with no gene match: 14. In germline, CDR1 is SGHTA, CDR2 FQGNSA. The CDR3 spells CASRLAETTSSYEQYF. CDR3 in DNA: TGTGCCAGCAGGCTAGCCGAAACGACTAGCAGCTACGAGCAGTACTTC.